The clone carrying this T cell receptor beta chain was counted many times. The V gene's germline CDR1 is DFQATT and CDR2 SNEGSKA (reference sequence). The CDR3 runs to 14 residues. Losses at the gene ends were 5 bases for V and 2 bases for J; bases not matched to a gene: 8. Time point indicated: persistent/refractory GD, antithyroid drugs over 5 years with positive TRAb. Isolated PBMC RNA provided the starting material for the TCR library. Arm-PCR of CDR3 regions and iRepertoire HTBI primers were the basis on which TCR beta libraries were built. TCRdb recomputed calls from the multiplex PCR reads with MiXCR, one row per CDR3 protein. The table lists 300,000 to 500,000 distinct CDR3 sequences, less than 25% of them singletons, with roughly 20% in the top ten. These data are taken from a study of regulatory T cells in long-lasting Graves disease.

The sequences come from peripheral blood mononuclear cells (PBMCs), collected when the disease was refractory, from a patient treated with antithyroid drugs. This sequence joins TRBV20-1 and TRBJ2-7; 8 nucleotides agree with TRBD1. This sequence was found in a female donor with Graves disease. The chain's CDR3 is CSARANRGTYEQYF. CDR3 in DNA: TGCAGTGCTCGCGCAAACAGGGGGACCTACGAGCAGTACTTC.